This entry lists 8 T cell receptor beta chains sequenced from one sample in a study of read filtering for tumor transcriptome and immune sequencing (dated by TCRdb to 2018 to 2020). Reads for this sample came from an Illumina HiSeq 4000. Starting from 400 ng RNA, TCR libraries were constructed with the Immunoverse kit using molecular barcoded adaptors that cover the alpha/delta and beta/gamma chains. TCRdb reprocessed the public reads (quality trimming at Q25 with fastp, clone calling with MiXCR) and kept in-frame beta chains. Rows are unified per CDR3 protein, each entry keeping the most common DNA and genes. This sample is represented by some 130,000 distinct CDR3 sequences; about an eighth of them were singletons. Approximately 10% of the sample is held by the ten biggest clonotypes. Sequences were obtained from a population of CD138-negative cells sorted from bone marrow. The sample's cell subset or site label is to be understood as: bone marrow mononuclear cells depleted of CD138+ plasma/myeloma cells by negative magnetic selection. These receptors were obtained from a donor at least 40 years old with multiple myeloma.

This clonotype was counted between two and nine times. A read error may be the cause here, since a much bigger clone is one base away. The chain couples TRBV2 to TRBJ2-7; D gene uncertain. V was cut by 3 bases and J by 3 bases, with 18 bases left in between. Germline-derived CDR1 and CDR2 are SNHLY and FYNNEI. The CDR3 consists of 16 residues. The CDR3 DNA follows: TGTGCCAGCAGTGAGTCCGAGTACTGGGGAAACTACGAGCAGTACTTC. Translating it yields CASSESEYWGNYEQYF.

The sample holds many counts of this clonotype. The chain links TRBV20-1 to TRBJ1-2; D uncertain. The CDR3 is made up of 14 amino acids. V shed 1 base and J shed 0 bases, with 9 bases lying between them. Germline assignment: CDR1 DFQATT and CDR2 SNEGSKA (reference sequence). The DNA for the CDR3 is TGCAGTGCTAGAGTTCCGACGGCTAACTATGGCTACACCTTC. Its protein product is CSARVPTANYGYTF.

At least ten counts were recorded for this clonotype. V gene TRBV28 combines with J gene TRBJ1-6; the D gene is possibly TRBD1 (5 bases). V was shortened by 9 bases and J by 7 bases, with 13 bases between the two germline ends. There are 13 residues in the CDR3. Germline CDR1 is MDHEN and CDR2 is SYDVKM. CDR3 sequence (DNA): TGTGCCAGTCAGACAGACAACAATTCACCCCTCCACTTT. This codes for CASQTDNNSPLHF. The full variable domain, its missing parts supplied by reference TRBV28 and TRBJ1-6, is DVKVTQSSRYLVKRTGEKVFLECVQDMDHENMFWYRQDPGLGLRLIYFSYDVKMKEKGDIPEGYSVSREKKERFSLILESASTNQTSMYLCASQTDNNSPLHFGNGTRLTVT.

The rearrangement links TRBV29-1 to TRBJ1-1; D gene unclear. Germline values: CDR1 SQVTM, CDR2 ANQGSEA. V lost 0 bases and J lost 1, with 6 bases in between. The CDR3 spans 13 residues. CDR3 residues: CSVEDLGNTEAFF. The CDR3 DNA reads TGCAGCGTTGAAGATCTGGGGAACACTGAAGCTTTCTTT.

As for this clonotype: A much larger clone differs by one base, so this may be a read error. CDR3 protein: CASSLALGLAEPDAYEQHF. CDR3 DNA sequence: TGTGCCAGCAGCTTAGCCTTAGGACTAGCGGAACCGGATGCCTACGAGCAGCACTTC. J is TRBJ2-7 and V is TRBV7-6; 10 bases fit TRBD2. The V gene's germline CDR1 is SGHVS and CDR2 FNYEAQ. The CDR3 loop spans 19 amino acids.

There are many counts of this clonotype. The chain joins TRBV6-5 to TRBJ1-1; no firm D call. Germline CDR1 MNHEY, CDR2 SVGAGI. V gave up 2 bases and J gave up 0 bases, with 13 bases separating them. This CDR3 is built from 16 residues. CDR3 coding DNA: TGTGCCAGCAGTTACCGTTCAGGAGTCCTGAACACTGAAGCTTTCTTT. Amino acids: CASSYRSGVLNTEAFF.

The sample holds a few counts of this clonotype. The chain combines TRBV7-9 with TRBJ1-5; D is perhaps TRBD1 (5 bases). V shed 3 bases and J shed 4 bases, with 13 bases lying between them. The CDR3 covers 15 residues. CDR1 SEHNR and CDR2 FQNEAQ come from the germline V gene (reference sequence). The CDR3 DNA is TGTGCCAGCAGCTTGGGGGGTTTTGGAAATCAGCCCCAGCATTTT. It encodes CASSLGGFGNQPQHF. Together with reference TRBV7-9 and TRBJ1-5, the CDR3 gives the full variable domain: DTGVSQNPRHKITKRGQNVTFRCDPISEHNRLYWYRQTLGQGPEFLTYFQNEAQLEKSRLLSDRFSAERPKGSFSTLEIQRTEQGDSAMYLCASSLGGFGNQPQHFGDGTRLSIL.

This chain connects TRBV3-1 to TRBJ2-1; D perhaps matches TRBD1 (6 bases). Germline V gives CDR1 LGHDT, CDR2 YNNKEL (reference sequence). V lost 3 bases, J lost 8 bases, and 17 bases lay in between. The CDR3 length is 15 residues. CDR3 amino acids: CASSHSGVARYEQFF. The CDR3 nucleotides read TGTGCCAGCAGCCACTCAGGGGTGGCGCGGTATGAGCAGTTCTTC.